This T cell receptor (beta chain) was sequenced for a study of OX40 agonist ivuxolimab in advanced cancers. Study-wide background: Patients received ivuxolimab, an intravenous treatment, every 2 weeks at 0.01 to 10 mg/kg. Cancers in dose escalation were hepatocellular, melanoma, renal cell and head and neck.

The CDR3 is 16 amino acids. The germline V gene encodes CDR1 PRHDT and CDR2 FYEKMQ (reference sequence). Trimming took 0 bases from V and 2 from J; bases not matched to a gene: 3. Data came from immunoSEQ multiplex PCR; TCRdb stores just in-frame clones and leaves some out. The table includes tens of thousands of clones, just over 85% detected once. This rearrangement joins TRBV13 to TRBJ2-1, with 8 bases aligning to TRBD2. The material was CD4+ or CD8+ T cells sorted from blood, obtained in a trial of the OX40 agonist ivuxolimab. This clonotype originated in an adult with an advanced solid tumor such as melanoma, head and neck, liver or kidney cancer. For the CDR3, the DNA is TGTGCCAGCAGCTTAGGGTTCGGGGGGGCCTACAATGAGCAGTTCTTC. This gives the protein CASSLGFGGAYNEQFF.